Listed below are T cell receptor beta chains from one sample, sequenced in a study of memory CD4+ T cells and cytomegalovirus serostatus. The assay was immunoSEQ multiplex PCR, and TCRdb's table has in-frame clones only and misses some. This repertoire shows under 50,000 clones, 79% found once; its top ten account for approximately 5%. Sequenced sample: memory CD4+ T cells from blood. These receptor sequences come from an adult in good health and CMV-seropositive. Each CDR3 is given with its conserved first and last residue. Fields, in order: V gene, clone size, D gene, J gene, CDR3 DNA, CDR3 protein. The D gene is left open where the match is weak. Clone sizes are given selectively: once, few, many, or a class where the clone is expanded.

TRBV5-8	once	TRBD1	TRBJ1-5	TGTGCCAGCAGCCCCTGGGGACAGCGGAGTCAGCCCCAGCATTTT	CASSPWGQRSQPQHF
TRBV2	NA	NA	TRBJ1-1	TGTGCCAGCAGTCGAACCTCGAGGGTCTACGACACTGAAGCTTTCTTT	CASSRTSRVYDTEAFF
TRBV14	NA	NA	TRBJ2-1	TGTGCCAGCAGCCCGCCGGTCGGCACCAAGCAGTTCTTC	CASSPPVGTKQFF
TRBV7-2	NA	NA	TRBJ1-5	TGTGCCAGCAGCTTAGCGCAAGGGGTTGGGGAGCCCCAGCATTTT	CASSLAQGVGEPQHF
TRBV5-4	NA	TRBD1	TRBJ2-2	TGTGCCAGCAGCCAAGAAGGACAGGGAACCGGGGAGCTGTTTTTT	CASSQEGQGTGELFF
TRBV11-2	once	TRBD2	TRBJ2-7	TGTGCCAGCAGCTTAATCCGGGGGGGGTACGAGCAGTACTTC	CASSLIRGGYEQYF
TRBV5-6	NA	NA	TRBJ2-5	TGTGCCAGCAGCTCCGGACAGAGCGAGACCCAGTACTTC	CASSSGQSETQYF
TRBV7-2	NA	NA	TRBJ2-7	TGTGCCAGCAGCCCAAGGACTGGGAGCGAGCAGTACTTC	CASSPRTGSEQYF
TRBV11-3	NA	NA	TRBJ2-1	TGTGCCAGCAGCCCCTCGGGCGATGAGCAGTTCTTC	CASSPSGDEQFF
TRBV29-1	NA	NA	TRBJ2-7	TGCAGCGCACTATTAGCCTACGAGCAGTACTTC	CSALLAYEQYF
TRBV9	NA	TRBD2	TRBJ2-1	TGTGCCAGCAGCGTAGGGCTAGCGGGGAGTGGTCCCTACAATGAGCAGTTCTTC	CASSVGLAGSGPYNEQFF
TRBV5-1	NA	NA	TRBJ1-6	TGCGCCAGCAGCTTTGGCGGATATAATTCACCCCTCCACTTT	CASSFGGYNSPLHF
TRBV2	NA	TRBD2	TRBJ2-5	TGTGCCAGCAGCCACTACGGGGGGAAAGAGACCCAGTACTTC	CASSHYGGKETQYF
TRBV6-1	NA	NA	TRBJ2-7	TGTGCCAGCAGTGAAGCGCATGTCGGGTACGAGCAGTACTTC	CASSEAHVGYEQYF
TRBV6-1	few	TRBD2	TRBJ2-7	TGTGCCAGCAGCGCTAGCGGGCCCCGTGCGGGCGAGCAGTACTTC	CASSASGPRAGEQYF
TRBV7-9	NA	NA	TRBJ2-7	TGTGCCAGCAGCTTAGCCGGGGCCCACGAGCAGTACTTC	CASSLAGAHEQYF
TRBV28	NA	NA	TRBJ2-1	TGTGCCAGCAGTCCCAACGACAATGAGCAGTTCTTC	CASSPNDNEQFF
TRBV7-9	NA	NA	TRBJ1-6	TGTGCCAGCAGCCCGCGCGGGAGCTCCTATAATTCACCCCTCCACTTT	CASSPRGSSYNSPLHF
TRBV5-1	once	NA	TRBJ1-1	TGCGCCAGCAGCCGACGGACGGAAGGTACTGAAGCTTTCTTT	CASSRRTEGTEAFF
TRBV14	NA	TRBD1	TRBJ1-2	TGTGCCAGCAGCCCCGGGACAGCTCCTCAGGGAGGCTACACCTTC	CASSPGTAPQGGYTF
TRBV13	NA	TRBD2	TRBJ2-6	TGTGCCAGCAGCTTAGGAGCGGCGGGGGGTGGCGGGGCCAACGTCCTGACTTTC	CASSLGAAGGGGANVLTF
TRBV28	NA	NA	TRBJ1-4	TGTGCCAGTCGTTGGGGGGTTCATGAAAAACTGTTTTTT	CASRWGVHEKLFF
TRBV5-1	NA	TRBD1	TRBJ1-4	TGCGCCAGCAGCTTGGCCCCGACAGGGGCAGGTGAAAAACTGTTTTTT	CASSLAPTGAGEKLFF
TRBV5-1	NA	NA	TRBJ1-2	TGCGCCAGCAGCTTGTTACAGGGTGACGGCTACACCTTC	CASSLLQGDGYTF
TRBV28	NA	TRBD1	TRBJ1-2	TGTGCCAGCAACCAGGGGGAAAGGGACTACACCTTC	CASNQGERDYTF
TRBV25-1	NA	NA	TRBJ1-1	TGTGCCAGCAGTGAATCAGTGATGACCACTGAAGCTTTCTTT	CASSESVMTTEAFF
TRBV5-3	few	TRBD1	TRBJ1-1	TGTGCCAGAAGCTTGTTAGAGGACAGGGGGCCCGAAGCTTTCTTT	CARSLLEDRGPEAFF
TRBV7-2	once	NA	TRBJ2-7	TGTGCCAGCAGCTTTCTACCGAGGAAGGACGAGCAGTACTTC	CASSFLPRKDEQYF
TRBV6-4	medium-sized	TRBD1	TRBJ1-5	TGTGCCAGCAGTGCCCCCCTGGGACAGGTAGACCAGCCCCAGCATTTT	CASSAPLGQVDQPQHF
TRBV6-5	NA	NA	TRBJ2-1	TGTGCCAGCAAAAAACGGAACTACAATGAGCAGTTCTTC	CASKKRNYNEQFF
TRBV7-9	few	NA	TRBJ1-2	TGTGCCAGCAGTGAGCAGGGTAACGGCTACACCTTC	CASSEQGNGYTF
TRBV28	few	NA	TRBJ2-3	TGTGCCAGCAGTTTTCCCGGGCCCTACACAGATACGCAGTATTTT	CASSFPGPYTDTQYF
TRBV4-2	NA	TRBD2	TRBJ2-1	TGTGCCAGCAGCCAAGATGGGGGCTCGCGGGAGGGATACAATGAGCAGTTCTTC	CASSQDGGSREGYNEQFF
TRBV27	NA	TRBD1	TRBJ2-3	TGTGCCAGCAGTTTATCGAGGGGGACAGGGAGCACAGATACGCAGTATTTT	CASSLSRGTGSTDTQYF
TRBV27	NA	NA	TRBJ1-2	TGTGCCAGCAGTTTTGCGGCCGGAATGAATGGCTACACCTTC	CASSFAAGMNGYTF
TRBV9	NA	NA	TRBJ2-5	TGTGCCAGCAGTACTAGTGTAAGACCCCAAGAGACCCAGTACTTC	CASSTSVRPQETQYF
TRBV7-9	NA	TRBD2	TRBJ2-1	TGTGCCGTAGCGGGGGTGGGGGACAATGAGCAGTTCTTC	CAVAGVGDNEQFF
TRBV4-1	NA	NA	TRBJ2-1	TGCGCCAGCAGCCAAGATCTAGTCGGTGAGCAGTTCTTC	CASSQDLVGEQFF
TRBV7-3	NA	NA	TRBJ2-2	TGTGCCAGCAGCTTAAACCCCCTCATAAACACCGGGGAGCTGTTTTTT	CASSLNPLINTGELFF
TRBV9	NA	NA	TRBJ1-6	TGTGCCAGCAGCGTACGGGTAGAAGATTCACCCCTCCACTTT	CASSVRVEDSPLHF
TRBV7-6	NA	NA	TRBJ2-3	TGTGCCAGCAGCTTTCAGCCAGCCTCCACAGATACGCAGTATTTT	CASSFQPASTDTQYF
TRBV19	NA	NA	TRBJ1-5	TGTGCCAGTAATTCTGGGGGTCAGCCCCAGCATTTT	CASNSGGQPQHF
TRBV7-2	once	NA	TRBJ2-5	TGTGCCAGCAGCTCGAACTCTTGGATGGGGGGGCGGGAGACCCAGTACTTC	CASSSNSWMGGRETQYF
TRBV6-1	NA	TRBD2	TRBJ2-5	TGTGCCAGCAGTGAAAATCCTAGCGGGGCAGAGACCCAGTACTTC	CASSENPSGAETQYF
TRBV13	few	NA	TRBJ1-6	TGTGCCAGCAGCTCCGGCTCGGAAGGATCACCCCTCCACTTT	CASSSGSEGSPLHF
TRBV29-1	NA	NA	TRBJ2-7	TGCAGCGTATCGGGCGTGGCTCCGGACGAGCAGTACTTC	CSVSGVAPDEQYF